This TCR beta chain comes out of a study of siplizumab effects on memory and regulatory T cells. V was pared by 8 bases and J by 5 bases, with 10 bases between. Germline V lookup: CDR1 KGHSH, CDR2 LQKENI. The CDR3 contains 12 residues. Some 93,000 TCR templates per sample were sequenced. Profiled with immunoSEQ multiplex PCR; TCRdb holds only in-frame clones, not every one. The sample gives nearly 85,000 clones, approximately 88% of which show up once; roughly 1.5% is in the top ten. In the case of this clone: Antigen: not known.

Study-level points and caveats: Siplizumab produced a significant reduction in alloreactive sequences that were traceable to unstimulated CD4+ memory cells. No functional test confirmed suppression by proliferating siplizumab-culture Tregs.

This sequence joins TRBV18 and TRBJ2-1; perhaps TRBD1 as D (5 bases). The source of this sequence is a human donor in good health. Sequencing was performed on Tregs sorted from blood. In DNA form, the CDR3 reads TGTGCCAGCCAAACCAGGGACAATGAGCAGTTCTTC. This encodes CASQTRDNEQFF.